This T cell receptor beta chain comes out of a study of T cells in localized non-small cell lung cancer. Broader study findings: Detection in adjacent lung was observed for a median around 59 of the top 100 tumor clones. Sequencing was limited to one tumor region, leaving the possibility of heterogeneity open. Longer overall survival associated with higher blood T cell density; shorter survival with higher adjacent-lung clonality. Uninvolved neighboring lung showed the greatest T cell clonality, exceeding tumor.

Generated by immunoSEQ multiplex PCR, the TCRdb table keeps only in-frame clones and is missing some. The data contain roughly 35,000 clones, 80% to 90% of them singletons. Germline lookup yields CDR1 SGHNT and CDR2 YYREEE (reference sequence). There are 15 residues in the CDR3. J was trimmed by 4 bases and V by 4 bases; bases with no gene match: 10. As for this clone: The antigen is unknown.

Material: peripheral blood, obtained before any cancer treatment. The chain couples TRBV5-4 to TRBJ1-2; TRBD1 agrees at 7 bases. This clonotype was obtained from a woman aged 40 to 75 with stage I lung adenocarcinoma. In DNA, the CDR3 is TGTGCCAGCAGCCTCGGACAGGTCCAGGCCTATGGCTACACCTTC. Protein: CASSLGQVQAYGYTF.